Below are 16 T cell receptor beta chains sequenced from a single sample in a study of regulatory T cells in long-lasting Graves disease. Investigators prepared the TCR beta libraries by applying iRepertoire HTBI primers and Arm-PCR of CDR3 regions. TCRdb reprocessed the multiplex PCR reads via MiXCR and lists one record per CDR3 protein. The sample gives 400,000 to 650,000 distinct CDR3 sequences, around 16% of which show up once; 20% to 30% is in the top ten. Time point given: newly diagnosed GD, antithyroid drugs for less than 3 months. There was RNA extracted from PBMCs, and the TCR library was made from it. The same data also contributed to another study, on T cells in Graves' hyperthyroidism and ophthalmopathy.

The sequences come from peripheral blood mononuclear cells (PBMCs), collected at new diagnosis, from a patient treated with antithyroid drugs. These receptors were collected from a woman aged 40 to 65 with Graves disease.

This clonotype was recorded a few times. The chain joins TRBV7-6 to TRBJ1-5; 12 bases are a match to TRBD1. The CDR3 sequence is 15 residues long. Germline V lookup: CDR1 SGHVS, CDR2 FNYEAQ. The V segment lost 5 bases and the J segment 4 bases; nucleotides outside the gene matches: 3. Here the CDR3 DNA reads TGTGCCAGCAGCCCGGGACAGGGGGCGAATCAGCCCCAGCATTTT. Translation gives CASSPGQGANQPQHF. The full variable domain, its missing parts supplied by reference TRBV7-6 and TRBJ1-5, is GAGVSQSPRYKVTKRGQDVALRCDPISGHVSLYWYRQALGQGPEFLTYFNYEAQQDKSGLPNDRFSAERPEGSISTLTIQRTEQRDSAMYRCASSPGQGANQPQHFGDGTRLSIL.

This clonotype was found many times. This chain uses TRBV7-8 with TRBJ2-3; D is undetermined. V lost 0 bases, J lost 1 base, and 14 bases lay in between. This CDR3 region has 17 residues. The germline CDR1 and CDR2 sequences are SGHVS and FQNEAQ. In nucleotides, the CDR3 is TGTGCCAGCAGCTTAGCGTCGACAATAATCCGCACAGATACGCAGTATTTT. Translated: CASSLASTIIRTDTQYF.

This clonotype was seen more than once but under ten times. V is TRBV30 and J is TRBJ2-2; 10 bases fit TRBD1. J was trimmed by 5 bases and V by 3 bases; bases with no gene match: 3. The CDR3 totals 14 residues. Per germline, CDR1 GTSNPN and CDR2 SVGIG (reference sequence). CDR3 region: CAWSGTGVTGELFF. The CDR3 nucleotides are TGTGCCTGGAGCGGGACAGGGGTTACCGGGGAGCTGTTTTTT.

This clonotype was detected ten times or more. V is TRBV20-1 and J is TRBJ2-1; 8 positions match TRBD1. The CDR3 has 19 amino acids. Germline V gene data show CDR1 as DFQATT and CDR2 as SNEGSKA (reference sequence). V was pared by 0 bases and J by 0 bases, with 13 bases of the junction left unmatched. The CDR3 here is CSARELGQGVLASYNEQFF. The CDR3 bases are TGCAGTGCTAGAGAATTAGGACAGGGAGTGTTGGCCTCCTACAATGAGCAGTTCTTC.

The V gene is TRBV7-9, the J gene TRBJ1-5, with 9 positions matching TRBD1. V dropped 5 bases and J dropped 4; count of bases not matched to a gene: 6. The CDR3 totals 15 residues. The V gene's germline CDR1 is SEHNR and CDR2 FQNEAQ (reference sequence). CDR3 region: CASSDGTGNNQPQHF. The CDR3 DNA is TGTGCCAGCAGCGATGGGACAGGGAATAATCAGCCCCAGCATTTT.

This clonotype has at least ten counts. The chain couples TRBV20-1 to TRBJ2-1; D may match TRBD1 or TRBD2 (5 bases each). Deletions cut 0 bases from V and 5 bases from J, with 14 bases between. Looked up from germline, CDR1 is DFQATT and CDR2 is SNEGSKA (reference sequence). The CDR3 is 15 residues long. The CDR3 spells CSARDYRDPDNEQFF. In nucleotides, the CDR3 is TGCAGTGCTAGAGATTACCGGGACCCTGACAATGAGCAGTTCTTC.

This clonotype was found many times. The chain is built from TRBV4-2 and TRBJ1-5; a weak D match, TRBD1 (6 bases). Deletions cut 4 bases from V and 3 bases from J, with 16 bases between. There are 16 residues in the CDR3. Germline CDR1 reads LGHNA; CDR2 reads YNFKEQ. CDR3 loop: CASSPEGRGVNQPQHF. Here the CDR3 DNA reads TGTGCCAGCAGCCCCGAGGGCAGGGGAGTCAATCAGCCCCAGCATTTT.

V and J are TRBV12-3 or TRBV12-4 and TRBJ1-6; TRBD1 aligns across 8 bases. This CDR3 has 18 amino acids. J was trimmed by 6 bases and V by 5 bases; bases with no gene match: 15. CDR3 sequence reads: CASSPLPGQGVGNSPLHF. CDR3 bases: TGTGCCAGCAGTCCACTCCCCGGACAGGGAGTAGGTAATTCACCCCTCCACTTT.

This clonotype was seen a few times. The J gene is TRBJ1-1, the V gene TRBV5-4; D might be TRBD1 (6 bases). This CDR3 has 16 residues. Germline V CDR1 and CDR2: SGHNT, YYREEE (reference sequence). Trimming left V 0 bases short and J 0 bases short, with 12 bases between. CDR3 residues: CASSLEPGDLNTEAFF. In nucleotides, the CDR3 is TGTGCCAGCAGCTTGGAGCCAGGGGACTTGAACACTGAAGCTTTCTTT.

This clonotype was found many times. V and J are TRBV28 and TRBJ1-2; D remains ambiguous. Per germline, CDR1 MDHEN and CDR2 SYDVKM. This CDR3 is 15 amino acids long. The V end lost 5 bases, the J end lost 0 bases, and 13 bases lay between the germline ends. CDR3 bases: TGTGCCAGCAGTCCCCCTCGGGGAGCTAACTATGGCTACACCTTC. Its protein is CASSPPRGANYGYTF.

The V gene is TRBV19, the J gene TRBJ1-3; D gene ambiguous. Germline lookup yields CDR1 LNHDA and CDR2 SQIVND (reference sequence). V lost 6 bases and J lost 3, with 15 bases in between. The CDR3 totals 15 residues. CDR3 amino acids: CASRLGVTDGNTIYF. Here the CDR3 DNA reads TGTGCCAGTAGATTGGGAGTGACCGATGGAAACACCATATATTTT.

The genes are TRBV9 and TRBJ2-3; 14 nucleotides line up with TRBD2. The V gene's germline CDR1 is SGDLS and CDR2 YYNGEE. There are 17 residues in the CDR3. V gave up 3 bases and J gave up 2 bases; unmatched junction bases: 5. CDR3 amino acids: CASSARTSGGITDTQYF. CDR3 bases: TGTGCCAGCAGCGCACGGACTAGCGGGGGGATCACAGATACGCAGTATTTT.

Only a few counts were recorded for this clonotype. Here the CDR3 DNA reads TGTGCCACTAAGGGACAGGGGATATTACCCGGGGCCAACGTCCTGACTTTC. Translation gives CATKGQGILPGANVLTF. The chain is built from TRBV27 and TRBJ2-6, with 10 bases fitting TRBD1. The CDR3 is made up of 17 amino acids. After removal of 10 bases from V and 4 bases from J, the junction contained 13 bases not matched to a gene. The germline gives CDR1 MNHEY, CDR2 SMNVEV (reference sequence).

This clonotype has at least ten counts. The V call is TRBV7-8, the J call TRBJ1-1; 7 bases are a match to TRBD1. J lost 0 bases, V lost 2 bases, and 15 bases had no gene match. The CDR3 length is 19 residues. The germline gives CDR1 SGHVS, CDR2 FQNEAQ. The CDR3 spells CASSLRGGTEPFLNTEAFF. CDR3 nucleotide sequence: TGTGCCAGCAGCTTACGAGGAGGGACAGAGCCCTTTCTGAACACTGAAGCTTTCTTT.

Many counts were recorded for this clonotype. The J gene is TRBJ2-7, the V gene TRBV20-1; the D gene is possibly TRBD1 (6 bases). This CDR3 has 13 amino acids. Deletions cut 5 bases from V and 0 bases from J, with 11 bases between. Germline-derived CDR1 and CDR2 are DFQATT and SNEGSKA (reference sequence). The CDR3 spells CSASTGSSYEQYF. The DNA of the CDR3 is TGCAGTGCTTCCACAGGGAGCTCCTACGAGCAGTACTTC.

The sample holds many counts of this clonotype. The chain has TRBV7-9 and TRBJ2-1; D gene unclear. Trimming cost V 1 base and J 6 bases, with 7 bases left between them. Germline V gene sequence: CDR1 SEHNR, CDR2 FQNEAQ (reference sequence). This CDR3 is 13 amino acids long. The CDR3 is CASSLDVSNEQFF. The CDR3 DNA sequence: TGTGCCAGCAGCTTAGATGTCAGCAATGAGCAGTTCTTC.